What follows are 20 T cell receptor beta chains derived from one specimen sequenced in a study of T cell repertoires in cytomegalovirus infection. TCRdb called the reads again in MiXCR, with one record for every CDR3 protein. The table shows roughly 150,000 distinct CDR3 sequences, with around a quarter occurring only once. Sequencing used PBMCs. The source is a human donor in good health (CMV status not recorded). Some clones in this sample may be carry-over from other donors' samples.

The chain uses TRBV12-3 or TRBV12-4 and TRBJ2-7; D remains unclear. V lost 6 bases to trimming and J lost 2 bases, with 11 bases between them. CDR3 size: 13 residues. The CDR3 coding sequence is TGTGCCAGCAGCTCGGGCGGCCCCTACGAGCAGTACTTC. Translating gives CASSSGGPYEQYF.

This clonotype was seen more than once but under ten times. The chain carries TRBV6-2 or TRBV6-3 and TRBJ2-4; 10 bases are a match to TRBD2. J gave up 1 base and V 4 bases, and 4 bases lay outside the gene matches. CDR3 length: 16 amino acids. From germline, CDR1 is MNHEY and CDR2 SVGEGT. This chain's CDR3 is CASSSSGSGAKNIQYF. In DNA, the CDR3 is TGTGCCAGCAGTTCTAGCGGGAGCGGGGCCAAAAACATTCAGTACTTC.

The table lists this clonotype with a few counts. The chain couples TRBV5-1 to TRBJ2-1; D is unclear. V lost 4 bases and J 5 bases, leaving 13 bases between the germline ends. This CDR3 has 14 residues. Looked up from germline, CDR1 is SGHRS and CDR2 is YFSETQ. The CDR3 here is CASSPHLGDNEQFF. The CDR3 DNA follows: TGCGCCAGCAGCCCCCACCTCGGAGACAATGAGCAGTTCTTC.

This clonotype came up many times. The gene calls are TRBV28 and TRBJ1-1; TRBD1 aligns across 8 bases. Losses at the gene ends were 6 bases for V and 3 bases for J; bases not matched to a gene: 12. Germline V gives CDR1 MDHEN, CDR2 SYDVKM. The CDR3 is 16 residues long. This CDR3 reads CASSHDRGAGHTEAFF. The CDR3, as DNA: TGTGCCAGCAGCCACGACAGGGGCGCGGGGCACACTGAAGCTTTCTTT.

The chain joins TRBV28 to TRBJ2-1, with D uncertain. The germline gives CDR1 MDHEN, CDR2 SYDVKM. The CDR3 covers 14 residues. The V gene lost 3 bases and the J gene lost 8 bases, with 14 bases spanning the gap. Written as DNA, the CDR3 is TGTGCCAGCAGTTTTTTTCGGCAAGGGCATGAGCAGTTCTTC. Protein: CASSFFRQGHEQFF.

This clonotype was detected ten times or more. V is TRBV7-2 and J is TRBJ1-2, with D unresolved. CDR1 is SGHTA, CDR2 FQGNSA, per germline. Deletions cut 5 bases from V and 4 bases from J, with 14 bases between. The CDR3 covers 14 residues. The CDR3: CASSLNGDLYGYTF. The CDR3 coding sequence is TGTGCCAGCAGCCTAAATGGGGATCTCTATGGCTACACCTTC.

CDR3 residues: CASSLDFVTDTQYF. The CDR3 region has the DNA TGTGCCAGCAGTTTGGACTTCGTCACAGATACGCAGTATTTT. The genes are TRBV6-2 or TRBV6-3 and TRBJ2-3; D possibly corresponds to TRBD2 (5 bases). V lost 4 bases to trimming and J lost 2 bases, with 10 bases between them. The CDR3 totals 14 residues. CDR1 MNHEY and CDR2 SVGEGT come from the germline V gene.

This chain connects TRBV11-2 to TRBJ1-1, with a tentative D call TRBD1 (5 bases). Trimming pared 5 bases from V and 6 bases from J, leaving 19 bases between. The CDR3 loop spans 15 amino acids. Germline-derived CDR1 and CDR2 are SGHAT and FQNNGV. CDR3 sequence: CASSLWDGGTAEAFF. Here the CDR3 DNA reads TGTGCCAGCAGCCTATGGGACGGGGGAACTGCTGAAGCTTTCTTT.

Many counts were recorded for this clonotype. This rearrangement joins TRBV28 to TRBJ1-5; TRBD1 matches at 8 bases. The CDR3 loop spans 12 amino acids. The junction had 3 bases not matched to a gene; V was cut back by 7 bases and J by 7 bases. Germline loops: CDR1 MDHEN, CDR2 SYDVKM. The CDR3 DNA reads as TGTGCCAGCAACAACAGGGGGCAGCCCCAGCATTTT. It specifies CASNNRGQPQHF.

As for this clonotype: A read error may produce the germline difference seen at one junction end. The gene calls are TRBV19 and TRBJ2-1; 8 bases fit TRBD1. CDR3 length: 14 residues. Germline-derived CDR1 and CDR2 are LNHDA and SQIVND (reference sequence). CDR3 amino acids: CASNIGQGVNEQFF. The CDR3 DNA reads TGTGCCAGTAATATAGGACAGGGAGTCAATGAGCAGTTCTTC.

There are a few counts of this clonotype. V gene TRBV27 combines with J gene TRBJ1-6; 8 bases fit TRBD1. Trimming removed 5 bases from V and 7 bases from J; junction bases left unmatched: 10. This CDR3 is 16 amino acids long. Germline loops: CDR1 MNHEY, CDR2 SMNVEV (reference sequence). The CDR3 here is CASSRPPDRANSPLHF. CDR3 bases: TGTGCCAGCAGTCGCCCCCCGGACAGGGCAAATTCACCCCTCCACTTT.

This clonotype showed up just a few times. The V and J genes are TRBV7-9 and TRBJ2-3; 7 bases map to TRBD1. The germline V gene encodes CDR1 SEHNR and CDR2 FQNEAQ (reference sequence). The CDR3 is 14 amino acids. V gave up 5 bases and J gave up 3 bases; unmatched junction bases: 5. CDR3 amino acids: CASSAGTVTDTQYF. CDR3 sequence (DNA): TGTGCCAGCAGCGCCGGGACAGTTACAGATACGCAGTATTTT.

The J gene is TRBJ2-3, the V gene TRBV27, with TRBD2 matching over 12 bases. The trim removed 4 bases at V and 4 bases at J, leaving 9 bases unmatched. There are 17 residues in the CDR3. Germline-derived CDR1 and CDR2 are MNHEY and SMNVEV (reference sequence). This chain's CDR3 is CASSSLLTSGSPDTQYF. The CDR3 region has the DNA TGTGCCAGCAGTTCTCTACTGACTAGCGGGAGTCCAGATACGCAGTATTTT.

This rearrangement joins TRBV14 to TRBJ2-7; 8 nucleotides align to TRBD2. Germline CDR1 SGHDN, CDR2 FVKESK. The CDR3 extends over 14 amino acids. V shed 3 bases and J 6 bases; nucleotides not matched to a gene: 7. In DNA form, the CDR3 reads TGTGCCAGCAGCCAGTACGGGGGGGCGGGCGAGCAGTACTTC. Translated, it gives CASSQYGGAGEQYF.

This chain joins TRBV27 and TRBJ1-1, with unresolved D. The CDR3 is 12 amino acids. Germline V gene data show CDR1 as MNHEY and CDR2 as SMNVEV (reference sequence). The V gene lost 8 bases and the J gene lost 1 base, with 8 bases spanning the gap. DNA for the CDR3: TGTGCCAGCGGACGATGGAACACTGAAGCTTTCTTT. Protein sequence: CASGRWNTEAFF.

This clonotype was counted many times. The chain employs TRBV7-2 and TRBJ1-1; D remains ambiguous. V lost 2 bases and J lost 4, with 11 bases in between. Germline CDR1 is SGHTA and CDR2 is FQGNSA. CDR3 length: 14 amino acids. The CDR3 nucleotides are TGTGCCAGCAGCTTAAGCCCGGGAGCCACTGAAGCTTTCTTT. It encodes CASSLSPGATEAFF.

This rearrangement joins TRBV7-9 to TRBJ2-5; unclear D gene. With 5 bases removed from V and 5 bases from J, the gap between germline ends came to 12 bases. The CDR3 length is 13 residues. Germline lookup yields CDR1 SEHNR and CDR2 FQNEAQ (reference sequence). The DNA for the CDR3 is TGTGCCAGCAGCCCGACACCCCGGGAGACCCAGTACTTC. Translating gives CASSPTPRETQYF.

The chain joins TRBV7-2 to TRBJ2-7, with D possibly matching TRBD2 (5 bases). CDR1 is SGHTA and CDR2 is FQGNSA in the germline V gene. This CDR3 region has 15 residues. V was trimmed by 3 bases and J by 0 bases, leaving 12 bases between them. In DNA form, the CDR3 reads TGTGCCAGCAGCTTCTCAGCGGAGGACTCCTACGAGCAGTACTTC. This sequence encodes CASSFSAEDSYEQYF.

This clonotype was picked up many times. This rearrangement joins TRBV11-2 to TRBJ1-2; D call uncertain. The CDR3 is made up of 15 amino acids. The germline gives CDR1 SGHAT, CDR2 FQNNGV. Trimming took off 0 bases at V and 8 bases at J, with 16 bases between the two ends. In DNA, the CDR3 is TGTGCCAGCAGCTTAGATCGCCGGCTTCGGAGGGGCTACACCTTC. Protein: CASSLDRRLRRGYTF.

This clonotype was seen a handful of times. The chain uses TRBV12-3 or TRBV12-4 and TRBJ1-1; D may be TRBD1 (6 bases). The CDR3 totals 13 residues. V was trimmed by 3 bases and J by 6 bases, leaving 11 bases between them. In nucleotides, the CDR3 is TGTGCCAGCAGTTTTTCACAGGGAGCTGAAGCTTTCTTT. It yields the protein CASSFSQGAEAFF.